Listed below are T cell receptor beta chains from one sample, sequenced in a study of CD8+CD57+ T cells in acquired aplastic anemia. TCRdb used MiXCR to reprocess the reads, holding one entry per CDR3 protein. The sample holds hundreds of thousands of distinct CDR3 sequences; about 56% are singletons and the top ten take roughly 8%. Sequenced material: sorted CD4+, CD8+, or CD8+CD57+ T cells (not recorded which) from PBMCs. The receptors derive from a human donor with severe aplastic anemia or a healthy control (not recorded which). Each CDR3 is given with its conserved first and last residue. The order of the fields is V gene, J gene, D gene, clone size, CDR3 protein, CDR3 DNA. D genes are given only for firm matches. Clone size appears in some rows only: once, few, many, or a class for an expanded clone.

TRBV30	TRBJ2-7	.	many	CAWMRGYEQYF	TGTGCCTGGATGCGAGGTTACGAGCAGTACTTC
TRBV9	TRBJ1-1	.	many	CASSEQAVVGTEAFF	TGTGCCAGCAGCGAACAGGCTGTGGTGGGCACTGAAGCTTTCTTT
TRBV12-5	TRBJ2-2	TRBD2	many	CASGLVVAGFGGELFF	TGTGCTAGTGGTTTGGTAGTAGCGGGGTTTGGCGGGGAGCTGTTTTTT
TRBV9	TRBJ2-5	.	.	CASSVDRGAETQYF	TGTGCCAGCAGCGTAGACCGGGGCGCAGAGACCCAGTACTTC
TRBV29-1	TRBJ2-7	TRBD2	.	CSVEDPAGVGKYF	TGCAGCGTTGAAGATCCAGCGGGGGTGGGGAAGTACTTC
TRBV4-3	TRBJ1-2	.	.	CASSQDRAETSYGYTF	TGCGCCAGCAGCCAAGATCGGGCAGAGACTTCCTATGGCTACACCTTC
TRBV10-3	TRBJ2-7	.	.	CAIRAGGISYEQYF	TGTGCCATCAGGGCAGGGGGGATCTCCTACGAGCAGTACTTC
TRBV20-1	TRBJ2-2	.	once	CSALKNTGELLF	TGCAGTGCCCTCAAAAACACCGGGGAGCTGCTTTTT
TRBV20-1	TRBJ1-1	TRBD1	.	CSAFGRGHTEAFF	TGCAGTGCTTTTGGCAGGGGGCACACTGAAGCTTTCTTT
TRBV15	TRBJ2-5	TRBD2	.	CATSRDTRGLKETQYF	TGTGCCACCAGCAGAGATACGCGGGGACTAAAAGAGACCCAGTACTTC
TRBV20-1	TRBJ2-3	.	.	CSALAGQGLTDTQYF	TGCAGTGCATTAGCGGGACAGGGTCTCACAGATACGCAGTATTTT
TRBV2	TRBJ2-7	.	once	CASSGRQLSSYEQYF	TGTGCCAGCAGTGGCCGACAGCTGAGCTCCTACGAGCAGTACTTC
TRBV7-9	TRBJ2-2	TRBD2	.	CASNDPSGANTGELFF	TGTGCCAGCAACGATCCTAGCGGTGCGAACACCGGGGAGCTGTTTTTT
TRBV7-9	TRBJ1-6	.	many	CASSPVADSPLHF	TGTGCCAGCAGCCCCGTAGCCGATTCACCCCTCCACTTT
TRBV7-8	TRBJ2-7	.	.	CASSQDGYERYF	TGTGCCAGCAGCCAAGACGGTTACGAGCGGTACTTC
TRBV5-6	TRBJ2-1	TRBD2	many	CASSPFSGAYNEQFF	TGTGCCAGCAGCCCCTTTAGCGGGGCATACAATGAGCAGTTCTTC
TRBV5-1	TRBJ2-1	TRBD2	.	CASSLNSGTSGYNEQFF	TGCGCCAGCAGCCTTAACTCCGGGACTAGCGGCTACAATGAGCAGTTCTTC
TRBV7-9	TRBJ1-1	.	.	CASSRLISTEAFF	TGTGCCAGCAGTCGGTTGATCAGCACTGAAGCTTTCTTT
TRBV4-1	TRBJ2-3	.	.	CASSLERSGDTQYF	TGTGCCAGCAGCTTGGAACGGAGCGGGGATACGCAGTATTTT
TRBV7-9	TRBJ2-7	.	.	CASSPNGTVSYEQYF	TGTGCCAGCAGCCCCAACGGGACGGTCTCCTACGAGCAGTACTTC
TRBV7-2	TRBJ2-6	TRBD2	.	CASSQTGTSVLTF	TGTGCCAGCAGCCAAACCGGGACTAGCGTCCTGACTTTC
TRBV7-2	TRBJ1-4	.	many	CASSSRTAYNEKLFF	TGTGCCAGCAGCTCCCGGACAGCTTATAATGAAAAACTGTTTTTT
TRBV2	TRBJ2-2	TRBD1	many	CASKTGEAGELFF	TGTGCCAGCAAGACAGGGGAGGCCGGGGAGCTGTTTTTT
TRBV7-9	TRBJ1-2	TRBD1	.	CASSRTGETTYYGYTF	TGTGCCAGCAGCAGGACAGGGGAAACTACGTACTATGGCTACACCTTC
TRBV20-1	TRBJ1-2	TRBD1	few	CSAIWDRGGYTF	TGCAGTGCTATTTGGGACAGGGGTGGCTACACCTTC
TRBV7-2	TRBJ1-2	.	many	CASSLVEGGGYTF	TGTGCCAGCAGCTTAGTTGAGGGGGGTGGCTACACCTTC
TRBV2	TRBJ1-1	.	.	CASILTGNTEAFF	TGTGCCAGCATCCTGACAGGGAACACTGAAGCTTTCTTT
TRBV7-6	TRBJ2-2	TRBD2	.	CASSPGLARTGELFF	TGTGCCAGCAGCCCGGGACTAGCGCGTACCGGGGAGCTGTTTTTT
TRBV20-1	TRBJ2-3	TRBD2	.	CSPGGAGTDTQYF	TGCAGTCCGGGGGGAGCGGGCACAGATACGCAGTATTTT
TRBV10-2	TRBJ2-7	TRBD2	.	CASSGLAGSVHEQYF	TGCGCCAGCAGTGGCTTAGCGGGGTCTGTCCACGAGCAGTACTTC
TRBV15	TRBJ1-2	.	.	CATSRDAGAYGYTF	TGTGCCACCAGCAGAGATGCAGGGGCGTATGGCTACACCTTC